Listed here are 24 T cell receptor beta chains from one sample, sequenced in a study of T cell repertoires in cytomegalovirus infection. TCRdb fed the reads into MiXCR, producing one record per CDR3 protein. The sample lists hundreds of thousands of distinct CDR3 sequences, roughly 43% occurring once. What these receptors recognize is not known. This sample comprised cultured PBMCs, obtained from culture after CMV antigen stimulation. All receptors derive from a human donor in good health (CMV status not recorded). Some clones in this sample may be carry-over from other donors' samples.

This chain uses TRBV7-2 with TRBJ1-2; TRBD1 matches at 8 bases. Per the germline V gene, CDR1 is SGHTA and CDR2 is FQGNSA. Trimming cost V 3 bases and J 4 bases; bases outside gene matches: 4. This CDR3 contains 14 residues. The CDR3 here is CASSLSGGPYGYTF. Here the CDR3 DNA reads TGTGCCAGCAGCTTGTCAGGGGGCCCCTATGGCTACACCTTC.

The chain employs TRBV7-9 and TRBJ2-5; TRBD2 matches 7 bases. In germline, CDR1 is SEHNR, CDR2 FQNEAQ (reference sequence). CDR3 length equals 17 residues. Unmatched junction bases numbered 13, after V lost 4 bases and J lost 2 bases. The CDR3 reads CASSSSSSGGKQETQYF. The CDR3 DNA reads TGTGCCAGCAGCTCCAGTTCTAGCGGAGGGAAACAAGAGACCCAGTACTTC.

V and J are TRBV7-6 and TRBJ2-7, with D possibly being TRBD2 (7 bases). The V and J ends lost 2 bases and 7 bases respectively, with 18 bases between them. This CDR3 comprises 15 residues. The germline CDR1 and CDR2 sequences are SGHVS and FNYEAQ. In nucleotides, the CDR3 is TGTGCCAGCAGCTTACAGGGGAGCGGGGTGGTAGAGCAGTACTTC. Protein product: CASSLQGSGVVEQYF.

This chain joins TRBV7-2 and TRBJ2-5, with 7 bases lining up with TRBD2. Germline V gene sequence: CDR1 SGHTA, CDR2 FQGNSA. J gave up 7 bases and V 1 base, and 12 bases lay outside the gene matches. The CDR3 loop spans 16 amino acids. CDR3 bases: TGTGCCAGCAGCTTAGGAGGGAGACTAGCCCGGGGGACCCAGTACTTC. Protein product: CASSLGGRLARGTQYF.

The DNA of the CDR3 is TGTGCCAGCAGTTACGCCCGAACCGGGGAGCTGTTTTTT. This gives the protein CASSYARTGELFF. This rearrangement joins TRBV6-2 or TRBV6-3 to TRBJ2-2, with D unresolved. This CDR3 region has 13 residues. CDR1 is MNHEY, CDR2 SVGEGT, per germline. V lost 2 bases and J 5 bases, leaving 6 bases between the germline ends.

V and J are TRBV7-2 and TRBJ1-1; unclear D gene. The CDR3 runs 11 residues. V lost 1 base, J lost 12 bases, and 9 bases lay in between. The V gene's germline CDR1 is SGHTA and CDR2 FQGNSA. CDR3 sequence reads: CASSLGVWSFF. The CDR3 DNA sequence: TGTGCCAGCAGCTTAGGGGTTTGGTCTTTCTTT.

In this sample, this clonotype turned up a few times. The chain has TRBV5-6 and TRBJ2-1; TRBD1 is a possible D gene (6 bases). The V gene's germline CDR1 is SGHDT and CDR2 YYEEEE. The CDR3 runs 13 residues. V was trimmed by 4 bases and J by 6 bases, leaving 11 bases between them. The CDR3 sequence: CASSRYRANEQFF. The CDR3 nucleotides read TGTGCCAGCAGCCGATACAGGGCCAATGAGCAGTTCTTC.

This clonotype showed up just a few times. The V and J genes are TRBV19 and TRBJ1-1; D ambiguous. Trimming took 3 bases from V and 4 from J, leaving 18 bases between them. Per the germline V gene, CDR1 is LNHDA and CDR2 is SQIVND (reference sequence). The CDR3 sequence is 16 residues long. CDR3 sequence reads: CASSILFSGDRTEAFF. The CDR3, as DNA: TGTGCCAGTAGTATCTTATTTTCTGGGGATCGCACTGAAGCTTTCTTT.

This chain connects TRBV20-1 to TRBJ2-5, with 11 positions matching TRBD2. Unmatched junction bases numbered 5, after V lost 3 bases and J lost 5 bases. Germline lookup yields CDR1 DFQATT and CDR2 SNEGSKA (reference sequence). The CDR3 runs to 14 residues. This CDR3 is CSARVAGGQETQYF. The CDR3, as DNA: TGCAGTGCTAGGGTAGCGGGGGGGCAGGAGACCCAGTACTTC.

This clonotype turned up a few times. The rearrangement uses TRBV7-2 and TRBJ2-7; TRBD2 is a possible D gene (6 bases). Germline V gives CDR1 SGHTA, CDR2 FQGNSA. The length of the CDR3 is 15 residues. Trimming pared 4 bases from V and 6 bases from J, leaving 19 bases between. CDR3 sequence reads: CASSSTSRRGIEQYF. The CDR3 DNA follows: TGTGCCAGCAGCTCGACCTCGAGGCGGGGCATCGAGCAGTACTTC.

This clonotype was counted between two and nine times. J is TRBJ1-5 and V is TRBV7-6; TRBD1 matches at 7 bases. Germline CDR1 SGHVS, CDR2 FNYEAQ. Trimming at V came to 5 bases and at J to 8 bases, leaving 12 bases not matched to a gene. The CDR3 totals 15 residues. Here the CDR3 reads CASSHSRGPREPQHF. CDR3 DNA sequence: TGTGCCAGCAGCCATTCAAGGGGGCCCAGGGAGCCCCAGCATTTT.

In its sample, this clonotype was seen a few times. The chain employs TRBV7-6 and TRBJ2-2, with 9 bases fitting TRBD2. CDR3 length equals 16 residues. Germline trimming cut 5 bases from V and 1 base from J; bases unmatched to any gene: 5. CDR1 is SGHVS, CDR2 FNYEAQ, per germline. CDR3 sequence: CASSHPSGMNTGELFF. In DNA, the CDR3 is TGTGCCAGCAGCCACCCTAGCGGGATGAACACCGGGGAGCTGTTTTTT.

This clonotype was counted between two and nine times. The DNA of the CDR3 is TGTGCCAGCAGCCCGAGGACGGGAGCCTCTTCTTACCGTGAGCAGTACTTC. Translation: CASSPRTGASSYREQYF. The genes are TRBV7-2 and TRBJ2-7; a weak D match, TRBD2 (6 bases). CDR3 length: 17 amino acids. Germline lookup yields CDR1 SGHTA and CDR2 FQGNSA. V was trimmed by 5 bases and J by 7 bases, leaving 27 bases between them.

In its sample, this clonotype was seen a few times. The chain employs TRBV7-9 and TRBJ1-2; D is unresolved. Germline values: CDR1 SEHNR, CDR2 FQNEAQ (reference sequence). This CDR3 region has 11 residues. V lost 8 bases to trimming and J lost 1 base, with 5 bases between them. CDR3 sequence reads: CASVDNYGYTF. The CDR3, as DNA: TGTGCCAGCGTGGATAACTATGGCTACACCTTC.

V and J are TRBV19 and TRBJ2-1; 7 bases line up with TRBD2. Germline trimming cut 5 bases from V and 0 bases from J; bases unmatched to any gene: 4. In germline, CDR1 is LNHDA, CDR2 SQIVND (reference sequence). The CDR3 is made up of 15 amino acids. The CDR3, as DNA: TGTGCCAGTAGTGTTAGCGGGCTCTCCTACAATGAGCAGTTCTTC. This sequence encodes CASSVSGLSYNEQFF.

The chain links TRBV7-2 to TRBJ2-4; no clear D gene. The CDR3 loop spans 15 amino acids. CDR1 and CDR2 from the germline V gene are SGHTA and FQGNSA. The V end lost 1 base, the J end lost 13 bases, and 20 bases lay between the germline ends. CDR3: CASSLVSVGDPNQYF. The CDR3 coding sequence is TGTGCCAGCAGCTTAGTTAGTGTTGGGGATCCGAACCAGTACTTC.

The rearrangement joins TRBV12-3 or TRBV12-4 to TRBJ2-1, with TRBD2 matching 8 bases. The J segment lost 6 bases and the V segment lost 5 bases, leaving 6 bases of the junction unmatched. CDR3 length: 14 amino acids. The CDR3 DNA reads as TGTGCCAGCAGTGGGGGACTAGGGGTCAATGAGCAGTTCTTC. Its protein is CASSGGLGVNEQFF.

The sample holds a few counts of this clonotype. The J gene is TRBJ2-5, the V gene TRBV7-2; tentative D call: TRBD1 (7 bases). Per germline, CDR1 SGHTA and CDR2 FQGNSA. The CDR3 consists of 16 residues. V was shortened by 6 bases and J by 2 bases, with 19 bases between the two germline ends. As DNA, the CDR3 is TGTGCCAGCAGGCCCAATGGAGGGGGCTGGCAAGAGACCCAGTACTTC. Protein sequence: CASRPNGGGWQETQYF.

This clonotype has just a few counts. CDR3 coding DNA: TGTGCCAGCAGCTTAGGAGTAAGCGGAACCCAGGGTACGCAGTATTTT. Its translation is CASSLGVSGTQGTQYF. This chain links TRBV7-2 with TRBJ2-3; D possibly uses TRBD1 or TRBD2 (5 bases each). The CDR3 consists of 16 residues. Germline CDR1 reads SGHTA; CDR2 reads FQGNSA. V gave up 1 base and J gave up 8 bases, with 19 bases separating them.

V usage is TRBV7-4 and J usage is TRBJ2-7; 7 nucleotides match TRBD1. Germline-derived CDR1 and CDR2 are SGHVT and SQSDAQ. The CDR3 is 15 residues long. Trimming at V came to 2 bases and at J to 7 bases, leaving 11 bases not matched to a gene. The CDR3 reads CASSLKPGQAPEQYF. The CDR3 nucleotides are TGTGCCAGCAGCTTAAAACCCGGACAGGCGCCGGAGCAGTACTTC.

The rearrangement links TRBV7-2 to TRBJ1-1; D unclear. The germline V gene encodes CDR1 SGHTA and CDR2 FQGNSA. CDR3 length equals 13 residues. V was trimmed by 5 bases and J by 11 bases, leaving 18 bases between them. The CDR3 spells CASSQFLGPWAFF. As DNA, the CDR3 is TGTGCCAGCAGCCAATTCCTGGGTCCGTGGGCTTTCTTT.

This clonotype was detected only a few times. The rearrangement links TRBV7-2 to TRBJ2-5; D uncertain. V shed 3 bases and J shed 5 bases, with 13 bases lying between them. The CDR3 extends over 14 amino acids. CDR1 and CDR2 (germline): SGHTA, FQGNSA. The CDR3 loop is CASSLLPVLETQYF. The CDR3 nucleotides read TGTGCCAGCAGCTTGTTGCCCGTTCTTGAGACCCAGTACTTC.

The chain has TRBV4-3 and TRBJ1-1; 7 bases are shared with TRBD1. This CDR3 contains 13 residues. CDR1 LGHNA and CDR2 YSLEER come from the germline V gene. The J segment lost 5 bases and the V segment lost 4 bases, leaving 4 bases of the junction unmatched. The CDR3 protein is CASSPQQGTEAFF. CDR3 in DNA: TGCGCCAGCAGCCCGCAACAGGGGACTGAAGCTTTCTTT.

In this sample, this clonotype turned up once. The V gene is TRBV6-8, the J gene TRBJ2-1; 12 nucleotides match TRBD2. This CDR3 has 13 amino acids. V shed 4 bases and J 15 bases; nucleotides not matched to a gene: 7. Germline CDR1 and CDR2: MNHGY and SAAAGT. This CDR3 reads CASSSGLAGGLFF. Written as DNA, the CDR3 is TGTGCCAGCAGTTCCGGTCTAGCGGGAGGGTTGTTCTTC.